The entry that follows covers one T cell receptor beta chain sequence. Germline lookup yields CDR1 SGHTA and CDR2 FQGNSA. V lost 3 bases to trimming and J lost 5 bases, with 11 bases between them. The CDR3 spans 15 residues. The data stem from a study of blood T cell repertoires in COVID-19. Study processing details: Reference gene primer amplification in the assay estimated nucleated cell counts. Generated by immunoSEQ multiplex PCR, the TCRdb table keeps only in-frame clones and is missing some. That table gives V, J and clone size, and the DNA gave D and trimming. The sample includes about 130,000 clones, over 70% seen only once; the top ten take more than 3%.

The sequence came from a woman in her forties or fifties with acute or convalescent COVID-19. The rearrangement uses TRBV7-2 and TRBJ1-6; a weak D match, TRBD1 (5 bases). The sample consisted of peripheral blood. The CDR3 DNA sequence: TGTGCCAGCAGCTTTAGGGGTTTAAATAATTCACCCCTCCACTTT. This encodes CASSFRGLNNSPLHF.